The next 3 T cell receptor beta chains were all read from a single sample in a study of blood T cell repertoires in COVID-19 (TCRdb year 2020). Library creation used the immunoSEQ multiplex PCR assay. Not all clones reach the TCRdb copy of this immuneACCESS table, which keeps in-frame sequences only. Checked studies attribute under half of the gap to unresolved V genes and leave the rest unexplained. The sample data list approximately 210,000 clones, and about 83% of these were observed just once. The ten largest clones add up to about 8.9% of the sample. Sample: peripheral blood. Receptor source: a woman between 50 and 59 years old with acute or convalescent COVID-19.

The chain carries TRBV5-1 and TRBJ2-1, with D unclear. Germline V gives CDR1 SGHRS, CDR2 YFSETQ. The CDR3 consists of 11 residues. V lost 4 bases, J lost 8 bases, and 7 bases lay in between. The CDR3 coding sequence is TGCGCCAGCAGCCAGTTCGATGAGCAGTTCTTC. Amino acid sequence: CASSQFDEQFF.

The V and J genes are TRBV24-1 and TRBJ2-6; TRBD1 agrees at 10 bases. The CDR3 covers 20 residues. V lost 7 bases to trimming and J lost 1 base; unmatched junction nucleotides: 15. Germline V gene data show CDR1 as KGHDR and CDR2 as SFDVKD. The CDR3 loop reads CATSPNPGTGVRSGANVLTF. The CDR3 DNA follows: TGTGCCACCAGCCCCAATCCCGGGACAGGGGTAAGGTCTGGGGCCAACGTCCTGACTTTC.

The DNA for the CDR3 is TGTGCCAGCAGTGACGGGACTAGCGGCAATGAGCAGTTCTTC. Its protein is CASSDGTSGNEQFF. The rearrangement joins TRBV6-4 to TRBJ2-1; 11 nucleotides match TRBD2. The CDR3 covers 14 residues. The germline gives CDR1 MRHNA, CDR2 SNTAGT. Unmatched junction bases numbered 0, after V lost 2 bases and J lost 6 bases.